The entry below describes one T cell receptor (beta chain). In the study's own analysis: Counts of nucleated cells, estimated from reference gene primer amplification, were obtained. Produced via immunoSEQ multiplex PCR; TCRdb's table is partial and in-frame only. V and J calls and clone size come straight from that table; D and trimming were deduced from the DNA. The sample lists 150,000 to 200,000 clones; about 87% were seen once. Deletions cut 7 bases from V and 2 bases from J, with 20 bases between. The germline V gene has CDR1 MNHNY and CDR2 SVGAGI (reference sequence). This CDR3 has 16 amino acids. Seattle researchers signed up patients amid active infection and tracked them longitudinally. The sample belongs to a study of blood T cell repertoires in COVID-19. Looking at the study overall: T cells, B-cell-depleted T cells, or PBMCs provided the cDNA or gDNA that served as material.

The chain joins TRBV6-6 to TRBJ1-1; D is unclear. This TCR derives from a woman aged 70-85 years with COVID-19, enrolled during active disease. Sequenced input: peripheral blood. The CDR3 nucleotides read TGTGCCAGCAAAACGGTGAGAGGGTCCCCTAACACTGAAGCTTTCTTT. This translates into CASKTVRGSPNTEAFF.